The 5 T cell receptor beta chains listed next were all sequenced from one sample in a study of T cells in Graves' hyperthyroidism and ophthalmopathy. RNA transcripts yielded amplified TCR beta CDR3 regions. The study used the HTBI primer set for a first-round RT-PCR of the TCR CDR3. TCRdb processed the multiplex PCR reads anew with MiXCR; each CDR3 protein has one entry. The sample contains under 400,000 distinct CDR3 sequences, about 15% of which appear only once. Sequencing was performed on blood. These receptors were collected from an older woman with Graves' hyperthyroidism.

The V gene is TRBV9, the J gene TRBJ2-7, with D possibly called TRBD1 or TRBD2 (7 bases each). Germline CDR1 is SGDLS and CDR2 is YYNGEE. V lost 4 bases and J lost 9, with 20 bases in between. The CDR3 is made up of 14 amino acids. The CDR3 coding sequence is TGTGCCAGCAGCCCAGGGGGGGACAGTTCCTGGCAGTACTTC. It translates to CASSPGGDSSWQYF.

This clonotype has a count of ten or more. The rearrangement joins TRBV14 to TRBJ2-7; 10 bases line up with TRBD1. The V gene end was trimmed by 0 bases and the J gene end by 1 base; junction bases not matched to a gene: 3. The germline CDR1 and CDR2 sequences are SGHDN and FVKESK. The CDR3 is 16 residues long. This CDR3 is CASSQERTGGSYEQYF. DNA of the CDR3: TGTGCCAGCAGCCAAGAACGGACAGGGGGGTCCTACGAGCAGTACTTC.

The J gene is TRBJ1-1, the V gene TRBV28; 9 bases line up with TRBD1. Losses at the gene ends were 3 bases for V and 7 bases for J; bases not matched to a gene: 6. Germline V gives CDR1 MDHEN, CDR2 SYDVKM. This CDR3 region has 14 residues. CDR3: CASSLGQGLDEAFF. In DNA form, the CDR3 reads TGTGCCAGCAGTTTGGGACAGGGTTTGGATGAAGCTTTCTTT.

This clonotype was found a few times. This chain joins TRBV5-4 and TRBJ2-5; D gene unclear. V gave up 3 bases and J gave up 5 bases, with 11 bases separating them. Germline values: CDR1 SGHNT, CDR2 YYREEE (reference sequence). CDR3 size: 13 residues. In nucleotides, the CDR3 is TGTGCCAGCAGCTCGAAGACTGTTGAGACCCAGTACTTC. Protein product: CASSSKTVETQYF.

This clonotype was seen repeatedly, ten times or more. This sequence joins TRBV6-1 and TRBJ2-7, with D tentatively TRBD2 (6 bases). The V end was cut by 8 bases, the J end by 0 bases, with 17 bases between. The V gene's germline CDR1 is MNHNS and CDR2 SASEGT. The CDR3 loop spans 15 amino acids. In nucleotides, the CDR3 is TGTGCCAGCGCTACTTCGCGGGATCCCTCCTACGAGCAGTACTTC. This sequence encodes CASATSRDPSYEQYF.